These 32 T cell receptor beta chains were all obtained from the same sample, sequenced in a study of blood T cell repertoires in COVID-19. The data were produced by immunoSEQ multiplex PCR, yet TCRdb's version contains in-frame clones alone and is incomplete. The sample has 180,000 or so clones, 70% to 90% seen once; the top ten hold less than 0.85%. The sequenced material came from PBMCs or T cells enriched from blood (not recorded which). All receptors derive from a woman under 30 who had recovered from COVID-19.

This clone turned up a few times. The chain links TRBV28 to TRBJ1-1, with unresolved D. The CDR3 sequence is 12 residues long. Trimming cost V 6 bases and J 1 base, with 6 bases left between them. CDR1 is MDHEN and CDR2 is SYDVKM in the germline V gene. The chain's CDR3 is CASRYGNTEAFF. The CDR3 coding sequence is TGTGCCAGCAGGTACGGGAACACTGAAGCTTTCTTT.

The chain has TRBV19 and TRBJ2-1, with D possibly matching TRBD2 (5 bases). Trimming cost V 3 bases and J 3 bases, with 9 bases left between them. This CDR3 has 14 residues. Germline V CDR1 and CDR2: LNHDA, SQIVND (reference sequence). The CDR3 is CASSMTGSYNEQFF. CDR3 nucleotides: TGTGCCAGTAGTATGACGGGGAGCTACAATGAGCAGTTCTTC. Using reference TRBV19 and TRBJ2-1 for the parts outside the CDR3, the full variable domain is DGGITQSPKYLFRKEGQNVTLSCEQNLNHDAMYWYRQDPGQGLRLIYYSQIVNDFQKGDIAEGYSVSREKKESFPLTVTSAQKNPTAFYLCASSMTGSYNEQFFGPGTRLTVL.

The chain couples TRBV7-9 to TRBJ2-1; TRBD2 is a possible D gene (5 bases). Germline V gene sequence: CDR1 SEHNR, CDR2 FQNEAQ (reference sequence). The V end was cut by 3 bases, the J end by 16 bases, with 16 bases between. The CDR3 is 12 amino acids. The CDR3: CASSLDRDLIFF. CDR3 DNA sequence: TGTGCCAGCAGCTTGGACCGGGATCTTATCTTCTTC.

V is TRBV18 and J is TRBJ2-5; unclear D gene. Between the trimmed V and J ends, which lost 0 bases and 5 bases, there was a span of 7 bases. In germline, CDR1 is KGHSH, CDR2 LQKENI. This CDR3 contains 13 residues. The DNA of the CDR3 is TGTGCCAGCTCACCACCGTCTTCGGAGACCCAGTACTTC. Amino acid sequence: CASSPPSSETQYF.

This clone appeared a single time. The genes are TRBV7-9 and TRBJ1-1; D might be TRBD1 (6 bases). The CDR3 sequence is 15 residues long. Trimming took 5 bases from V and 5 from J, leaving 18 bases between them. Germline CDR1 is SEHNR and CDR2 is FQNEAQ (reference sequence). CDR3 DNA: TGTGCCAGCAGCCCTAAGGGGGGGGCGAGGACTGAAGCTTTCTTT. Translation: CASSPKGGARTEAFF.

This sequence joins TRBV28 and TRBJ1-5; D is unresolved. Germline V CDR1 and CDR2: MDHEN, SYDVKM. The CDR3 spans 17 residues. Deletions cut 2 bases from V and 4 bases from J, with 18 bases between. CDR3 in DNA: TGTGCCAGCAGTTTAGGTTTAGATGGGCCAGCAAATCAGCCCCAGCATTTT. Encoded protein: CASSLGLDGPANQPQHF.

The gene calls are TRBV4-2 and TRBJ2-3, with TRBD2 matching over 11 bases. Germline loops: CDR1 LGHNA, CDR2 YNFKEQ. J gave up 4 bases and V 3 bases, and 6 bases lay outside the gene matches. This CDR3 has 16 residues. The CDR3 loop is CASSHETSGRADTQYF. In DNA, the CDR3 is TGTGCCAGCAGCCATGAAACTAGCGGGAGAGCAGATACGCAGTATTTT.

This chain uses TRBV3-1 (or the pseudogene TRBV3-2) with TRBJ2-5; TRBD2 agrees at 13 bases. Germline lookup yields CDR1 LGHDT and CDR2 YNNKEL (reference sequence). J gave up 5 bases and V 0 bases, and 3 bases lay outside the gene matches. The CDR3 is made up of 16 amino acids. Here the CDR3 DNA reads TGTGCCAGCAGCCAAGAACTAGCGGGAGGGAGGGAGACCCAGTACTTC. This sequence encodes CASSQELAGGRETQYF.

The V and J genes are TRBV5-1 and TRBJ2-2; no definite D call. V shed 2 bases and J shed 6 bases, with 8 bases lying between them. Germline CDR1 SGHRS, CDR2 YFSETQ. The CDR3 length is 13 residues. The CDR3 region is CASSFSGSGELFF. In DNA, the CDR3 is TGCGCCAGCAGCTTCTCGGGTTCCGGGGAGCTGTTTTTT.

The CDR3 DNA reads as TGTGCCAGCAGCCTACAGAGCTCCTACAATGAGCAGTTCTTC. Amino acid sequence: CASSLQSSYNEQFF. The chain joins TRBV3-1 (or the pseudogene TRBV3-2) to TRBJ2-1; D not resolved. The CDR3 loop spans 14 amino acids. The ends were cut back, 4 bases at V and 0 bases at J, with 7 bases in the middle. The germline CDR1 and CDR2 sequences are LGHDT and YNNKEL (reference sequence).

The chain carries TRBV7-8 and TRBJ2-5; tentatively, D is TRBD2 (6 bases). Germline V gives CDR1 SGHVS, CDR2 FQNEAQ. The CDR3 consists of 13 residues. V dropped 7 bases and J dropped 4 bases, with 13 bases sitting between them. The CDR3 loop reads CASTRDGGETQYF. The DNA for the CDR3 is TGTGCCAGCACCCGGGACGGGGGAGAGACCCAGTACTTC.

This sequence joins TRBV27 and TRBJ2-1; 7 nucleotides align to TRBD2. With 6 bases clipped from V and 7 bases from J, the junction kept 3 bases outside the gene matches. The germline V gene encodes CDR1 MNHEY and CDR2 SMNVEV (reference sequence). The CDR3 spans 12 residues. CDR3: CASSAGLNEQFF. The CDR3, as DNA: TGTGCCAGCAGCGCGGGACTAAATGAGCAGTTCTTC.

The V gene is TRBV5-1, the J gene TRBJ1-6, with D perhaps TRBD1 (6 bases). Germline CDR1 is SGHRS and CDR2 is YFSETQ. The CDR3 contains 15 residues. Trimming pared 6 bases from V and 6 bases from J, leaving 16 bases between. CDR3 residues: CASNHKGDLNSPLHF. CDR3 nucleotide sequence: TGCGCCAGCAACCATAAGGGGGACCTTAATTCACCCCTCCACTTT.

V usage is TRBV3-1 (or the pseudogene TRBV3-2) and J usage is TRBJ2-7; 7 bases align to TRBD2. The CDR3 contains 12 residues. Trimming at V came to 5 bases and at J to 9 bases, leaving 7 bases not matched to a gene. Germline loops: CDR1 LGHDT, CDR2 YNNKEL (reference sequence). The CDR3 sequence: CASSYSGNAQYF. The CDR3 DNA sequence: TGTGCCAGCAGCTACAGCGGGAACGCGCAGTACTTC.

This rearrangement joins TRBV15 to TRBJ2-5, with D possibly matching TRBD2 (5 bases). Trimming took 0 bases from V and 5 from J, leaving 13 bases between them. CDR1 is LNHNV and CDR2 is YYDKDF in the germline V gene (reference sequence). The CDR3 spans 15 residues. The chain's CDR3 is CATSRDPGYRETQYF. In nucleotides, the CDR3 is TGTGCCACCAGCAGAGATCCGGGATATCGGGAGACCCAGTACTTC.

The rearrangement joins TRBV18 to TRBJ2-5, with D unresolved. The germline V gene encodes CDR1 KGHSH and CDR2 LQKENI. V dropped 3 bases and J dropped 5 bases, with 10 bases sitting between them. The CDR3 consists of 13 residues. The CDR3, as DNA: TGTGCCAGCTCACCTGGCGTCGGGGAGACCCAGTACTTC. This translates into CASSPGVGETQYF.

The chain links TRBV18 to TRBJ2-2; maybe TRBD2 (6 bases). This CDR3 has 14 residues. The germline V gene has CDR1 KGHSH and CDR2 LQKENI. V was clipped by 6 bases and J by 4 bases, with 12 bases between them. CDR3 region: CASSKGRFTGELFF. CDR3 DNA sequence: TGTGCCAGCTCCAAAGGGAGGTTCACCGGGGAGCTGTTTTTT. The variable domain in full, with the rest retrieved from reference TRBV18 and TRBJ2-2, is NAGVMQNPRHLVRRRGQEARLRCSPMKGHSHVYWYRQLPEEGLKFMVYLQKENIIDESGMPKERFSAEFPKEGPSILRIQQVVRGDSAAYFCASSKGRFTGELFFGEGSRLTVL.

This sequence joins TRBV19 and TRBJ2-7; 9 positions agree with TRBD1. V shed 6 bases and J 4 bases; nucleotides not matched to a gene: 16. Germline loops: CDR1 LNHDA, CDR2 SQIVND (reference sequence). The CDR3 has 17 amino acids. CDR3 loop: CASSAHPGTGWGYEQYF. CDR3 coding DNA: TGTGCCAGTAGCGCCCACCCCGGGACAGGGTGGGGTTACGAGCAGTACTTC.

This chain joins TRBV4-1 and TRBJ2-2; D is ambiguous. This CDR3 has 14 amino acids. Germline loops: CDR1 MGHRA, CDR2 YSYEKL. Between the trimmed V and J ends, which lost 2 bases and 5 bases, there was a span of 9 bases. This chain's CDR3 is CASSQLGETGELFF. DNA for the CDR3: TGCGCCAGCAGCCAACTCGGAGAAACCGGGGAGCTGTTTTTT.

This clone was detected many times. Within the sample, other DNA sequences also encode this same CDR3. V gene TRBV4-2 combines with J gene TRBJ2-7; tentatively, D is TRBD2 (5 bases). Germline CDR1 is LGHNA and CDR2 is YNFKEQ. V was clipped by 3 bases and J by 4 bases, with 7 bases between them. This CDR3 is 12 amino acids long. CDR3 DNA: TGTGCCAGCAGCCAGTCGGGGTACGAGCAGTACTTC. This sequence encodes CASSQSGYEQYF.

The chain employs TRBV7-9 and TRBJ2-1, with 12 bases aligning to TRBD2. The CDR3 loop spans 16 amino acids. Germline V gene lookup returns CDR1 SEHNR and CDR2 FQNEAQ (reference sequence). The V gene end was trimmed by 3 bases and the J gene end by 7 bases; junction bases not matched to a gene: 7. CDR3 DNA: TGTGCCAGCAGCTTTGTACTTCTAGCGGGAGGGAATGAGCAGTTCTTC. It specifies CASSFVLLAGGNEQFF. Filled out from reference TRBV7-9 and TRBJ2-1, the complete variable domain reads DTGVSQNPRHKITKRGQNVTFRCDPISEHNRLYWYRQTLGQGPEFLTYFQNEAQLEKSRLLSDRFSAERPKGSFSTLEIQRTEQGDSAMYLCASSFVLLAGGNEQFFGPGTRLTVL.

The sample holds a few counts of this clone. The V call is TRBV3-1 (or the pseudogene TRBV3-2), the J call TRBJ2-5; no reliable D call. From germline, CDR1 is LGHDT and CDR2 YNNKEL (reference sequence). Trimming took off 4 bases at V and 5 bases at J, with 14 bases between the two ends. The CDR3 covers 14 residues. The CDR3 DNA reads as TGTGCCAGCAGCCCCCCTGGAGATCTCGAGACCCAGTACTTC. Translating it yields CASSPPGDLETQYF.

The chain couples TRBV11-2 to TRBJ2-3, with 9 bases that match TRBD2. This CDR3 is 20 amino acids long. V trimming: 0 bases; J trimming: 7 bases; junction bases outside the gene matches: 20. The germline V gene encodes CDR1 SGHAT and CDR2 FQNNGV. CDR3 coding DNA: TGTGCCAGCAGCTTAGATGGCAGGGCGGGAGGGCCGTTAGTAAGAAATACGCAGTATTTT. Translation gives CASSLDGRAGGPLVRNTQYF.

The V call is TRBV5-1, the J call TRBJ2-2; a weak D match, TRBD1 (7 bases). CDR1 is SGHRS, CDR2 YFSETQ, per germline. This CDR3 region has 18 residues. Trimming left V 0 bases short and J 2 bases short, with 17 bases between. CDR3 sequence (DNA): TGCGCCAGCAGCTTGGACGTGGGCAGGGGGACTAACACCGGGGAGCTGTTTTTT. It codes for CASSLDVGRGTNTGELFF.

The CDR3 DNA reads as TGCGCCAGCAGCTTTGCGGGAGGGCCCACAGATACGCAGTATTTT. This translates into CASSFAGGPTDTQYF. The chain employs TRBV5-1 and TRBJ2-3, with 9 bases matching TRBD2. The CDR3 consists of 15 residues. With V trimmed by 2 bases and J by 2 bases, 3 bases remained unmatched. In germline, CDR1 is SGHRS, CDR2 YFSETQ. Complete variable domain (other parts from reference TRBV5-1 and TRBJ2-3): KAGVTQTPRYLIKTRGQQVTLSCSPISGHRSVSWYQQTPGQGLQFLFEYFSETQRNKGNFPGRFSGRQFSNSRSEMNVSTLELGDSALYLCASSFAGGPTDTQYFGPGTRLTVL.

The chain joins TRBV5-1 to TRBJ2-3; tentatively, D is TRBD2 (5 bases). This CDR3 is built from 13 residues. V lost 4 bases and J 4 bases, leaving 10 bases between the germline ends. The germline V gene has CDR1 SGHRS and CDR2 YFSETQ. The CDR3, as DNA: TGCGCCAGCAGCAACCGGGGAGCAGATACGCAGTATTTT. Translated, it gives CASSNRGADTQYF.

This clone was detected once. The V gene is TRBV7-2, the J gene TRBJ2-5; tentatively, D is TRBD2 (5 bases). Trimming shortened V by 2 bases and J by 4 bases, and 11 bases separated the two germline ends. The CDR3 spans 14 residues. Germline assignment: CDR1 SGHTA and CDR2 FQGNSA. CDR3 sequence (DNA): TGTGCCAGCAGCTTAAGGGTTCGGGGAGAGACCCAGTACTTC. It is translated as CASSLRVRGETQYF.

The V gene is TRBV19, the J gene TRBJ2-5, with TRBD2 matching 9 bases. The V and J ends lost 6 bases and 5 bases, in that order; junction bases with no gene match: 10. CDR1 LNHDA and CDR2 SQIVND come from the germline V gene (reference sequence). The CDR3 totals 15 residues. CDR3 bases: TGTGCCAGTAGCCGACTAGCGGAGAGGGGGGAGACCCAGTACTTC. Its translation is CASSRLAERGETQYF.

The chain recombines TRBV11-2 with TRBJ2-2; 7 positions agree with TRBD2. The junction had 7 bases not matched to a gene; V was cut back by 5 bases and J by 7 bases. The CDR3 covers 14 residues. Germline V gene lookup returns CDR1 SGHAT and CDR2 FQNNGV. This CDR3 is CASSRTRVYGELFF. CDR3 DNA: TGTGCCAGCAGCCGGACTAGAGTATACGGGGAGCTGTTTTTT.

The CDR3 reads CASSIGRGDGYTF. The CDR3 DNA is TGTGCCAGTAGTATAGGCAGGGGGGACGGCTACACCTTC. This chain uses TRBV19 with TRBJ1-2; 7 nucleotides agree with TRBD1. Germline assignment: CDR1 LNHDA and CDR2 SQIVND (reference sequence). The CDR3 contains 13 residues. The V segment lost 1 base and the J segment 8 bases; nucleotides outside the gene matches: 4.

The chain is built from TRBV28 and TRBJ1-4; 9 bases fit TRBD1. Trimming removed 2 bases from V and 10 bases from J; junction bases left unmatched: 8. Germline CDR1 MDHEN, CDR2 SYDVKM. The CDR3 loop spans 15 amino acids. As DNA, the CDR3 is TGTGCCAGCAGTTTAAGGGGGACAGGGCTAGGAAAACTGTTTTTT. Protein sequence: CASSLRGTGLGKLFF.

This chain joins TRBV2 and TRBJ2-1; D unclear. The length of the CDR3 is 13 residues. V was pared by 4 bases and J by 3 bases, with 7 bases between. In germline, CDR1 is SNHLY, CDR2 FYNNEI. The CDR3 DNA reads as TGTGCCAGCAGTGGTGGGCTCTACAATGAGCAGTTCTTC. Translating it yields CASSGGLYNEQFF.